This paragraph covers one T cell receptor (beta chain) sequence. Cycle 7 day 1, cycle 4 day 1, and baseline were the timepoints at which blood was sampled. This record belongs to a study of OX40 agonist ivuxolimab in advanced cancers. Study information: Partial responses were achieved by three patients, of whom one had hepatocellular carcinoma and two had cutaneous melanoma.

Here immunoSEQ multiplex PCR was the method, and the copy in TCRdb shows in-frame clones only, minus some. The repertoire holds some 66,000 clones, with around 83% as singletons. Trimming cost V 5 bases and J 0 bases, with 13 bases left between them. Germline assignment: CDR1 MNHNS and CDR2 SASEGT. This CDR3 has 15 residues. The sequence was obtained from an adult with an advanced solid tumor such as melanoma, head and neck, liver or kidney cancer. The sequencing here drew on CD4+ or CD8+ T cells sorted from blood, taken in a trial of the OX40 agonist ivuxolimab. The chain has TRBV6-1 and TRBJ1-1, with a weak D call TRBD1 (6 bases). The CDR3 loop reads CASSKKGDMNTEAFF. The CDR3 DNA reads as TGTGCCAGCAGTAAGAAAGGGGACATGAACACTGAAGCTTTCTTT.